The 17 T cell receptor beta chains presented below share a single source sample, sequenced in a study of T cells in Graves' hyperthyroidism and ophthalmopathy. Authors of the study amplified TCR beta CDR3 regions from RNA transcripts. During a first-round RT-PCR of the TCR CDR3, the HTBI primer set was used. TCRdb reprocessed the multiplex PCR reads with MiXCR, giving one entry per CDR3 protein. The sample lists 600,000 to 800,000 distinct CDR3 sequences, roughly 32% occurring once. The sample taken for sequencing was blood. The receptors here all came from a woman between 40 and 55 years old with Graves' hyperthyroidism.

The V and J genes are TRBV29-1 and TRBJ2-7, with 7 bases identical to TRBD2. V was clipped by 4 bases and J by 1 base; unmatched bases: 4. The CDR3 sequence is 13 residues long. Germline lookup yields CDR1 SQVTM and CDR2 ANQGSEA. CDR3 nucleotides: TGCAGCGTTGCTCCAGCGGGATCCTACGAGCAGTACTTC. It specifies CSVAPAGSYEQYF.

This rearrangement joins TRBV2 to TRBJ2-7; 10 bases are a match to TRBD2. Germline CDR1 SNHLY, CDR2 FYNNEI. With 4 bases clipped from V and 7 bases from J, the junction kept 4 bases outside the gene matches. There are 13 residues in the CDR3. The CDR3 region is CASSGDSGGEQYF. The DNA of the CDR3 is TGTGCCAGCAGTGGGGATAGCGGGGGGGAGCAGTACTTC.

The chain carries TRBV6-1 and TRBJ1-1; no definite D call. Trimming stripped 7 bases from V and 2 bases from J, with 11 bases between. The CDR3 is 13 amino acids. Germline CDR1 MNHNS, CDR2 SASEGT. The DNA of the CDR3 is TGTGCCAGCACATCGGGTCCAAACACTGAAGCTTTCTTT. It translates to CASTSGPNTEAFF.

This clonotype was recorded many times. The rearrangement links TRBV29-1 to TRBJ2-7; the match to TRBD1 covers 8 bases. This CDR3 is built from 15 residues. Germline-derived CDR1 and CDR2 are SQVTM and ANQGSEA. V was pared by 5 bases and J by 2 bases, with 11 bases of the junction left unmatched. The CDR3 DNA follows: TGCAGCGTTTCCCCTCGGGGACAGGAGACCTACGAGCAGTACTTC. This encodes CSVSPRGQETYEQYF.

The chain recombines TRBV3-1 with TRBJ1-5; D call uncertain. The V gene's germline CDR1 is LGHDT and CDR2 YNNKEL (reference sequence). This CDR3 comprises 16 residues. V shed 1 base and J shed 2 bases, with 12 bases lying between them. CDR3 sequence (DNA): TGTGCCAGCAGCCAAGGCTTTATCCGGGGCAATCAGCCCCAGCATTTT. This codes for CASSQGFIRGNQPQHF.

This clonotype turned up a few times. The V gene is TRBV12-3 or TRBV12-4, the J gene TRBJ1-1; D not certain. Trimming cost V 1 base and J 6 bases, with 9 bases left between them. There are 13 residues in the CDR3. The chain's CDR3 is CASSLGRPAEAFF. The CDR3 DNA is TGTGCCAGCAGTTTAGGCAGGCCCGCTGAAGCTTTCTTT.

The chain employs TRBV28 and TRBJ2-5; weak D call: TRBD1 (6 bases). Germline V gene lookup returns CDR1 MDHEN and CDR2 SYDVKM. Trimming cost V 10 bases and J 5 bases, with 17 bases left between them. The CDR3 contains 13 residues. The CDR3 loop is CATVGGLDETQYF. CDR3 coding DNA: TGTGCCACCGTAGGGGGTCTCGACGAGACCCAGTACTTC.

The sample holds many counts of this clonotype. The chain couples TRBV7-9 to TRBJ2-7; D gene ambiguous. CDR1 is SEHNR and CDR2 is FQNEAQ in the germline V gene (reference sequence). CDR3 length equals 14 residues. V lost 5 bases, J lost 1 base, and 12 bases lay in between. The CDR3 sequence: CASSPSDGSYEQYF. The CDR3 DNA reads TGTGCCAGCAGCCCCTCGGATGGATCCTACGAGCAGTACTTC.

The chain employs TRBV20-1 and TRBJ1-1; TRBD1 matches 9 bases. This CDR3 is 15 amino acids long. Losses at the gene ends were 3 bases for V and 1 base for J; bases not matched to a gene: 6. Germline-derived CDR1 and CDR2 are DFQATT and SNEGSKA (reference sequence). The CDR3 reads CSASLPGQGNTEAFF. CDR3 sequence (DNA): TGCAGTGCTAGCCTGCCGGGACAGGGGAACACTGAAGCTTTCTTT.

The rearrangement joins TRBV2 to TRBJ2-7, with D perhaps TRBD1 (6 bases). The length of the CDR3 is 15 residues. Germline V CDR1 and CDR2: SNHLY, FYNNEI. V lost 1 base, J lost 5 bases, and 15 bases lay in between. In DNA form, the CDR3 reads TGTGCCAGCAGTGAAGTAGTAGGGGGATCGGACGAGCAGTACTTC. Its protein product is CASSEVVGGSDEQYF.

The rearrangement links TRBV11-2 to TRBJ2-2; 8 positions match TRBD2. This CDR3 has 17 residues. Unmatched junction bases numbered 7, after V lost 0 bases and J lost 4 bases. Germline-derived CDR1 and CDR2 are SGHAT and FQNNGV. The CDR3 here is CASSLDLREGGTGELFF. The CDR3, as DNA: TGTGCCAGCAGCTTAGATCTCCGGGAGGGTGGCACCGGGGAGCTGTTTTTT.

The sample holds a few counts of this clonotype. V and J are TRBV20-1 and TRBJ1-3; D call uncertain. The germline V gene encodes CDR1 DFQATT and CDR2 SNEGSKA (reference sequence). This CDR3 is 14 amino acids long. V was pared by 3 bases and J by 0 bases, with 9 bases between. The CDR3 protein is CSARKAGSGNTIYF. Here the CDR3 DNA reads TGCAGTGCTAGGAAAGCGGGCTCTGGAAACACCATATATTTT.

This sequence joins TRBV5-4 and TRBJ1-1, with 8 nucleotides matching TRBD1. The CDR3 runs to 13 residues. The V and J ends lost 2 bases and 6 bases, in that order; junction bases with no gene match: 3. In germline, CDR1 is SGHNT, CDR2 YYREEE (reference sequence). The CDR3 loop reads CASSLQGGAEAFF. CDR3 DNA: TGTGCCAGCAGCTTACAGGGGGGGGCTGAAGCTTTCTTT. The whole variable domain, remainder taken from reference TRBV5-4 and TRBJ1-1, is ETGVTQSPTHLIKTRGQQVTLRCSSQSGHNTVSWYQQALGQGPQFIFQYYREEENGRGNFPPRFSGLQFPNYSSELNVNALELDDSALYLCASSLQGGAEAFFGQGTRLTVV.

A single count supports this clonotype. The CDR3 DNA sequence: TGTGCCAGCAGCTTAACGCCTCGGGGGAAAGGAAACATTCAGTACTTC. Its translation: CASSLTPRGKGNIQYF. The chain has TRBV7-3 and TRBJ2-4; a weak D match, TRBD2 (6 bases). This CDR3 contains 16 residues. V gave up 0 bases and J gave up 6 bases, with 15 bases separating them. Germline V gene lookup returns CDR1 SGHTA and CDR2 FQGTGA.

V gene TRBV6-5 combines with J gene TRBJ1-1, with 8 bases identical to TRBD1. The germline gives CDR1 MNHEY, CDR2 SVGAGI. CDR3 length: 14 amino acids. The V gene end was trimmed by 5 bases and the J gene end by 5 bases; junction bases not matched to a gene: 7. Here the CDR3 reads CASSQDRGWTEAFF. The CDR3 DNA is TGTGCCAGCAGTCAAGACAGGGGTTGGACTGAAGCTTTCTTT.

This clonotype was recorded at least ten times. V gene TRBV3-1 combines with J gene TRBJ2-7; 8 bases match TRBD1. Germline CDR1 reads LGHDT; CDR2 reads YNNKEL (reference sequence). Unmatched junction bases numbered 9, after V lost 4 bases and J lost 7 bases. The length of the CDR3 is 14 residues. The chain's CDR3 is CASSPNRQGWEQYF. Here the CDR3 DNA reads TGTGCCAGCAGCCCTAACCGACAGGGGTGGGAGCAGTACTTC.

This clonotype has a count of ten or more. This sequence joins TRBV12-3 or TRBV12-4 and TRBJ1-1; no firm D call. CDR3 length: 13 amino acids. With 6 bases removed from V and 1 base from J, the gap between germline ends came to 9 bases. As DNA, the CDR3 is TGTGCCAGCAGATTTCATGAGAACACTGAAGCTTTCTTT. It encodes CASRFHENTEAFF.